The 2 T cell receptor beta chains listed next were all sequenced from one sample in a study of CD8+CD57+ T cells in acquired aplastic anemia. For CDR3 and TCR beta VDJ profiling, genomic DNA was the template used. TCRdb re-derived calls from the reads in MiXCR, one entry per CDR3 protein. The data show about 200,000 distinct CDR3 sequences, with less than 60% seen just once and 20% held by the top ten. In patients chosen for sequencing, flow cytometry had shown CD8+CD57+ cell expansion. The sequencing sample was made of sorted CD4+, CD8+, or CD8+CD57+ T cells (not recorded which) from PBMCs. Source of these receptors: a human donor with aplastic anemia.

This clonotype has only a few counts. The DNA of the CDR3 is TGTGCCTCCGGGACAGGGGCCTACGAGCAGTACTTC. It translates to CASGTGAYEQYF. V gene TRBV12-3 or TRBV12-4 combines with J gene TRBJ2-7, with 10 bases identical to TRBD1. This CDR3 has 12 amino acids. The V gene end was trimmed by 11 bases and the J gene end by 2 bases; junction bases not matched to a gene: 3.

As concerns this clonotype: An end of the junction does not agree with germline; a read error may underlie this. V gene TRBV7-7 combines with J gene TRBJ2-7, with D hard to call. The CDR3 consists of 16 residues. Germline CDR1 and CDR2: SSHAT and FNYEAQ (reference sequence). In DNA form, the CDR3 reads TGTGCTAGCAGCCCTCAATTATGGCAGCGAGTCTACGAGCAGTACTTC. Encoded protein: CASSPQLWQRVYEQYF.